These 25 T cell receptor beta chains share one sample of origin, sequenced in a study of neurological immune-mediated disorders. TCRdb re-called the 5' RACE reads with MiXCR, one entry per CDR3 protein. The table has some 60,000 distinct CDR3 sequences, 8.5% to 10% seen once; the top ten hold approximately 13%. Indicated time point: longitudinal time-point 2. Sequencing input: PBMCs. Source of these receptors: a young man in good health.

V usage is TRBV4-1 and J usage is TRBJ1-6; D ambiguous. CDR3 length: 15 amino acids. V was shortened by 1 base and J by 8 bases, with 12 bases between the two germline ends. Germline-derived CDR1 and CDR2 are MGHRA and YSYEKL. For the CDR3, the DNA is TGCGCCAGCAGCCAAGCCCCCGAAGGGCATTCACCCCTCCACTTT. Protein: CASSQAPEGHSPLHF.

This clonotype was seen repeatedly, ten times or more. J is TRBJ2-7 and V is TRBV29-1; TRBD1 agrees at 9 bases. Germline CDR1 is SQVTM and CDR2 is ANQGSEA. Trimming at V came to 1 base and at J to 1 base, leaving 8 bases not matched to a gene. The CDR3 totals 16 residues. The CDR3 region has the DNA TGCAGCGTTGAAGGGTGGGGACAGGGTGGTTCCTACGAGCAGTACTTC. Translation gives CSVEGWGQGGSYEQYF.

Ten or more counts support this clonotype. In DNA form, the CDR3 reads TGTGCCAGCAGCGTAGAACCAGGGGAATTGGCAGATACGCAGTATTTT. Translation: CASSVEPGELADTQYF. The chain carries TRBV9 and TRBJ2-3, with D maybe TRBD1 (6 bases). Germline lookup yields CDR1 SGDLS and CDR2 YYNGEE. Trimming took 0 bases from V and 4 from J, leaving 15 bases between them. The CDR3 runs to 16 residues.

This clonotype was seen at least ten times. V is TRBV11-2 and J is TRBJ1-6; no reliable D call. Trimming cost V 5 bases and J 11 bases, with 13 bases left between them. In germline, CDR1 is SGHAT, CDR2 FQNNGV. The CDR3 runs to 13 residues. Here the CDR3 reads CASSTPGKPPLHF. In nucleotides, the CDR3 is TGTGCCAGCAGCACCCCCGGGAAACCACCCCTCCACTTT.

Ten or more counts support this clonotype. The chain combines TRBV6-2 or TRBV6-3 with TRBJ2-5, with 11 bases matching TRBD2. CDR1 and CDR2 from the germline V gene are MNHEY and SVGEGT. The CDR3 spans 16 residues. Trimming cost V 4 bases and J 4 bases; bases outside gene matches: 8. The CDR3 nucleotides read TGTGCCAGCAGTTCCTTGGGACTAGCGGCCTCAGAGACCCAGTACTTC. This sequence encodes CASSSLGLAASETQYF.

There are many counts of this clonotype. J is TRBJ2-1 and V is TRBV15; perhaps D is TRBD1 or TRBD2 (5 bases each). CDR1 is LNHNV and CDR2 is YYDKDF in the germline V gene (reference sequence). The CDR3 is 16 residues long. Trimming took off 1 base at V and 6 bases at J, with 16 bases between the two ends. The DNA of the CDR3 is TGTGCCACCAGCAGAGGAGGACTGGGTAGGGGCAATGAGCAGTTCTTC. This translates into CATSRGGLGRGNEQFF. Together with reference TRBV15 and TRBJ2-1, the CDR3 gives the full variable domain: DAMVIQNPRYQVTQFGKPVTLSCSQTLNHNVMYWYQQKSSQAPKLLFHYYDKDFNNEADTPDNFQSRRPNTSFCFLDIRSPGLGDTAMYLCATSRGGLGRGNEQFFGPGTRLTVL.

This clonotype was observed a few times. CDR3 sequence: CASSSRGGIRPLEQYF. As DNA, the CDR3 is TGTGCCAGTAGTTCCCGGGGAGGCATTCGTCCACTCGAGCAGTACTTC. The chain has TRBV19 and TRBJ2-7; TRBD2 might be the D (6 bases). V was clipped by 5 bases and J by 6 bases, with 23 bases between them. CDR3 length: 16 residues. Germline lookup yields CDR1 LNHDA and CDR2 SQIVND (reference sequence).

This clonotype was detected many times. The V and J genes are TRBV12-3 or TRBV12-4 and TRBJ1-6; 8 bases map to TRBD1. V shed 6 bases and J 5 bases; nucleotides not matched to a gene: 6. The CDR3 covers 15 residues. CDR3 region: CASRSGGQHNSPLHF. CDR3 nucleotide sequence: TGTGCCAGCAGGTCAGGGGGCCAACATAATTCACCCCTCCACTTT.

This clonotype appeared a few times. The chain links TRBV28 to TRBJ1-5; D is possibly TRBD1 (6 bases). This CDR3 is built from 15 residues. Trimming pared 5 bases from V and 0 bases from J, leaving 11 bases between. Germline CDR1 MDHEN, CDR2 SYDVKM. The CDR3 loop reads CASSTLDSSNQPQHF. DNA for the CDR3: TGTGCCAGCAGTACTTTGGACAGTAGCAATCAGCCCCAGCATTTT. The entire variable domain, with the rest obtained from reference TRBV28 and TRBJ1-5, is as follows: DVKVTQSSRYLVKRTGEKVFLECVQDMDHENMFWYRQDPGLGLRLIYFSYDVKMKEKGDIPEGYSVSREKKERFSLILESASTNQTSMYLCASSTLDSSNQPQHFGDGTRLSIL.

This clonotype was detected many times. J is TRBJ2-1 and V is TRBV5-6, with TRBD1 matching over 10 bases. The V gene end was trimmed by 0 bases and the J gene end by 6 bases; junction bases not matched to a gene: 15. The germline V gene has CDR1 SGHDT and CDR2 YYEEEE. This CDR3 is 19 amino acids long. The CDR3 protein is CASSLGDRGLWLGVNEQFF. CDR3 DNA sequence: TGTGCCAGCAGCTTGGGTGACAGGGGGCTTTGGTTGGGAGTCAATGAGCAGTTCTTC.

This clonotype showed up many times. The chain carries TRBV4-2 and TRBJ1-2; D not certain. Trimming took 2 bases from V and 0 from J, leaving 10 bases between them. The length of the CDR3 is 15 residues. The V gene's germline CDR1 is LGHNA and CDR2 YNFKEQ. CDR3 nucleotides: TGTGCCAGCAGCCAAACCACGGGAGCTAACTATGGCTACACCTTC. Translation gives CASSQTTGANYGYTF.

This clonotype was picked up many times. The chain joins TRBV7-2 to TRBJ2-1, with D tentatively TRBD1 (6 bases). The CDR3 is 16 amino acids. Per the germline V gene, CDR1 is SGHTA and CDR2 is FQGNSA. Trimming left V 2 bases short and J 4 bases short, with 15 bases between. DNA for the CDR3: TGTGCCAGCAGCTTATGGCCAGGGGATTCATACAATGAGCAGTTCTTC. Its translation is CASSLWPGDSYNEQFF.

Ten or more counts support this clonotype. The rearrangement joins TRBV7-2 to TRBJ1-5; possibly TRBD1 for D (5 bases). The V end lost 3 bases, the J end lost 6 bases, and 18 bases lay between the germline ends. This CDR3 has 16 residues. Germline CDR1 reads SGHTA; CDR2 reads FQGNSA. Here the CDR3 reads CASSFSGRGDTQPQHF. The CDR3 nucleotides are TGTGCCAGCAGCTTTTCTGGGCGAGGGGATACTCAGCCCCAGCATTTT.

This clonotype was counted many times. CDR3 DNA sequence: TGTGCCAGCAGCGCCCTTAGCCCGTCTGGGGGCTACACCTTC. Amino acids: CASSALSPSGGYTF. V and J are TRBV5-5 and TRBJ1-2; D is unresolved. Trimming left V 4 bases short and J 8 bases short, with 18 bases between. This CDR3 has 14 amino acids. The germline V gene has CDR1 SGHKS and CDR2 YYEKEE (reference sequence).

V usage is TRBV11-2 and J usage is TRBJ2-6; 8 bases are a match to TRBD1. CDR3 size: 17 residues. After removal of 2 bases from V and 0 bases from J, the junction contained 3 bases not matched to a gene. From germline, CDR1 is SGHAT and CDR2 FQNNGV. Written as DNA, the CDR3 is TGTGCCAGCAGCTTAAGGGACAGGTTCTCTGGGGCCAACGTCCTGACTTTC. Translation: CASSLRDRFSGANVLTF.

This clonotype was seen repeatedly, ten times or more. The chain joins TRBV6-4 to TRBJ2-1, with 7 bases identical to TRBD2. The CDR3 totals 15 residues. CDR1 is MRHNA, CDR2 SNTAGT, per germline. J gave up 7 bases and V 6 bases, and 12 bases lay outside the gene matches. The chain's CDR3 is CASSPLAGEVNEQFF. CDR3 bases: TGTGCCAGCAGCCCCTTGGCGGGAGAAGTGAATGAGCAGTTCTTC.

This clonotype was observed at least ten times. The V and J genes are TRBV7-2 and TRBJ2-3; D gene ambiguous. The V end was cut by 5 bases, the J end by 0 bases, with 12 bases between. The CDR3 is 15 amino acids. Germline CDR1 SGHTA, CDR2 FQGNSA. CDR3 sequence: CASSPSVFSTDTQYF. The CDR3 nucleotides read TGTGCCAGCAGCCCGTCCGTTTTTAGCACAGATACGCAGTATTTT.

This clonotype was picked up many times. The CDR3 nucleotides are TGTGCCAGCAGCCCATACAGTGGCAATGAGCAGTTCTTC. Its protein product is CASSPYSGNEQFF. V is TRBV7-9 and J is TRBJ2-1; no clear D. Trimming shortened V by 5 bases and J by 6 bases, and 11 bases separated the two germline ends. The length of the CDR3 is 13 residues. The germline gives CDR1 SEHNR, CDR2 FQNEAQ (reference sequence).

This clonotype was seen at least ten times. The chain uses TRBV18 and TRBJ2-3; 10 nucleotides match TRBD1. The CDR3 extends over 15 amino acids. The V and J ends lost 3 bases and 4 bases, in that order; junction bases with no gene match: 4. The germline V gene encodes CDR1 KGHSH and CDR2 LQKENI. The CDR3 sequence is CASSPGQGNPDTQYF. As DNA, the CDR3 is TGTGCCAGCTCACCGGGACAGGGGAATCCAGATACGCAGTATTTT.

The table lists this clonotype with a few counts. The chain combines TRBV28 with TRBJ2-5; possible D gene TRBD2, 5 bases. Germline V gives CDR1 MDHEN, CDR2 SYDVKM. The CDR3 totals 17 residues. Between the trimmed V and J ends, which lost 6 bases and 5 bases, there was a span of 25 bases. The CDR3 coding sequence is TGTGCCAGCAGCCCCCCCTTGGGGAGCTGGCAAAAGGAGACCCAGTACTTC. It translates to CASSPPLGSWQKETQYF.

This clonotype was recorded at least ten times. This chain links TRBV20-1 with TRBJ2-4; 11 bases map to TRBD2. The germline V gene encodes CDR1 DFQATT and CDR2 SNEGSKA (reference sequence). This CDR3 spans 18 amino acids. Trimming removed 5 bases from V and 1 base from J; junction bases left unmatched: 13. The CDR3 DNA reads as TGCAGTGCTGATCTAGCGGGAGGCGAGTTAACGGCCAAAAACATTCAGTACTTC. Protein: CSADLAGGELTAKNIQYF.

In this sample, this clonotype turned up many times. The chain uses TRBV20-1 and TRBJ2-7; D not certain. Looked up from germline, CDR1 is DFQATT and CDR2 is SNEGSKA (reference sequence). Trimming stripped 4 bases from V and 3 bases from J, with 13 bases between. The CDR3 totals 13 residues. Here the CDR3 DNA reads TGCAGTGCTAAACTCCACACAAACTACGAGCAGTACTTC. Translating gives CSAKLHTNYEQYF.

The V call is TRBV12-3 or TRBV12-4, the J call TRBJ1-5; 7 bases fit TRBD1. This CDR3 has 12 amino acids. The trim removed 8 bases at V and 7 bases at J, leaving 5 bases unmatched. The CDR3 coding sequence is TGTGCCAGCCAAACAGGGGACCAGCCCCAGCATTTT. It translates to CASQTGDQPQHF.

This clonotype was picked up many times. The DNA of the CDR3 is TGTGCCAGTGAAGACCCCGGGACACCGAGCTCCTACGAGCAGTACTTC. Residues: CASEDPGTPSSYEQYF. V gene TRBV7-9 combines with J gene TRBJ2-7; D perhaps matches TRBD1 (6 bases). The CDR3 has 16 residues. Germline values: CDR1 SEHNR, CDR2 FQNEAQ (reference sequence). Trimming removed 9 bases at V and 0 bases at J, with 21 bases between.

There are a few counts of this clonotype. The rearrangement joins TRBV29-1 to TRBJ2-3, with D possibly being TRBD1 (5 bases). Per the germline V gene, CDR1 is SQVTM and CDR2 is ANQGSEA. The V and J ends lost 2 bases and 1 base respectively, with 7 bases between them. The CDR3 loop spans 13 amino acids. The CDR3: CSVETGRTDTQYF. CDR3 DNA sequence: TGCAGCGTTGAAACAGGCCGCACAGATACGCAGTATTTT.